The 5 T cell receptor beta chains reported below all come from one sample, sequenced in a study of blood T cell repertoires in COVID-19 (dated by TCRdb to 2018 to 2020). The library was obtained by the immunoSEQ multiplex PCR assay. The table was pulled from immuneACCESS by TCRdb, which kept in-frame rearrangements only. Such tables lose some clones; where checked, under half of the loss comes from unresolved V genes, and the rest has no known cause. The sample data list around 95,000 clones, and about 85% of these were observed just once. The top ten clones comprise around 10% of the sample. The sequencing input was peripheral blood. These receptor sequences come from a woman older than 75 with acute or convalescent COVID-19.

CDR3 region: CATSFSGDTNYGYTF. DNA of the CDR3: TGTGCCACCAGCTTCTCAGGTGATACTAACTATGGCTACACCTTC. This sequence joins TRBV24-1 and TRBJ1-2; D uncertain. The CDR3 loop spans 15 amino acids. From germline, CDR1 is KGHDR and CDR2 SFDVKD. With 7 bases removed from V and 0 bases from J, the gap between germline ends came to 14 bases.

The rearrangement joins TRBV28 to TRBJ2-1; 8 positions agree with TRBD1. Germline CDR1 is MDHEN and CDR2 is SYDVKM. The CDR3 consists of 16 residues. The ends lost 5 bases at V and 5 bases at J; junction bases unmatched: 11. CDR3 sequence (DNA): TGTGCCAGCAGTATCCGGACAGGGAGGAGGAACAATGAGCAGTTCTTC. As protein: CASSIRTGRRNNEQFF.

The V call is TRBV18, the J call TRBJ2-7; 16 bases are shared with TRBD2. The CDR3 length is 16 residues. V was pared by 6 bases and J by 4 bases, with 6 bases of the junction left unmatched. Germline V gives CDR1 KGHSH, CDR2 LQKENI. The CDR3 here is CASSEGLAGGPYEQYF. CDR3 nucleotides: TGTGCCAGCTCGGAGGGACTAGCGGGGGGGCCGTACGAGCAGTACTTC. The variable domain in full, with the rest retrieved from reference TRBV18 and TRBJ2-7, is NAGVMQNPRHLVRRRGQEARLRCSPMKGHSHVYWYRQLPEEGLKFMVYLQKENIIDESGMPKERFSAEFPKEGPSILRIQQVVRGDSAAYFCASSEGLAGGPYEQYFGPGTRLTVT.

In its sample, this clone was seen a few times. V usage is TRBV6-5 and J usage is TRBJ1-1; the D is unclear. The germline V gene encodes CDR1 MNHEY and CDR2 SVGAGI. The CDR3 loop spans 13 amino acids. The germline V and J ends were trimmed by 8 bases and 2 bases, with 12 bases remaining between them. Here the CDR3 reads CASVSWRNTEAFF. The CDR3 nucleotides are TGTGCCAGCGTCTCCTGGAGAAACACTGAAGCTTTCTTT.

V usage is TRBV10-3 and J usage is TRBJ2-1; tentative D call: TRBD2 (6 bases). The CDR3 runs 18 residues. Trimming took 4 bases from V and 3 from J, leaving 22 bases between them. Germline CDR1 ENHRY, CDR2 SYGVKD. In DNA, the CDR3 is TGTGCCATCAGTGGGGGACTTAGCGGAGGCCCCCACTACAATGAGCAGTTCTTC. Amino acid sequence: CAISGGLSGGPHYNEQFF.